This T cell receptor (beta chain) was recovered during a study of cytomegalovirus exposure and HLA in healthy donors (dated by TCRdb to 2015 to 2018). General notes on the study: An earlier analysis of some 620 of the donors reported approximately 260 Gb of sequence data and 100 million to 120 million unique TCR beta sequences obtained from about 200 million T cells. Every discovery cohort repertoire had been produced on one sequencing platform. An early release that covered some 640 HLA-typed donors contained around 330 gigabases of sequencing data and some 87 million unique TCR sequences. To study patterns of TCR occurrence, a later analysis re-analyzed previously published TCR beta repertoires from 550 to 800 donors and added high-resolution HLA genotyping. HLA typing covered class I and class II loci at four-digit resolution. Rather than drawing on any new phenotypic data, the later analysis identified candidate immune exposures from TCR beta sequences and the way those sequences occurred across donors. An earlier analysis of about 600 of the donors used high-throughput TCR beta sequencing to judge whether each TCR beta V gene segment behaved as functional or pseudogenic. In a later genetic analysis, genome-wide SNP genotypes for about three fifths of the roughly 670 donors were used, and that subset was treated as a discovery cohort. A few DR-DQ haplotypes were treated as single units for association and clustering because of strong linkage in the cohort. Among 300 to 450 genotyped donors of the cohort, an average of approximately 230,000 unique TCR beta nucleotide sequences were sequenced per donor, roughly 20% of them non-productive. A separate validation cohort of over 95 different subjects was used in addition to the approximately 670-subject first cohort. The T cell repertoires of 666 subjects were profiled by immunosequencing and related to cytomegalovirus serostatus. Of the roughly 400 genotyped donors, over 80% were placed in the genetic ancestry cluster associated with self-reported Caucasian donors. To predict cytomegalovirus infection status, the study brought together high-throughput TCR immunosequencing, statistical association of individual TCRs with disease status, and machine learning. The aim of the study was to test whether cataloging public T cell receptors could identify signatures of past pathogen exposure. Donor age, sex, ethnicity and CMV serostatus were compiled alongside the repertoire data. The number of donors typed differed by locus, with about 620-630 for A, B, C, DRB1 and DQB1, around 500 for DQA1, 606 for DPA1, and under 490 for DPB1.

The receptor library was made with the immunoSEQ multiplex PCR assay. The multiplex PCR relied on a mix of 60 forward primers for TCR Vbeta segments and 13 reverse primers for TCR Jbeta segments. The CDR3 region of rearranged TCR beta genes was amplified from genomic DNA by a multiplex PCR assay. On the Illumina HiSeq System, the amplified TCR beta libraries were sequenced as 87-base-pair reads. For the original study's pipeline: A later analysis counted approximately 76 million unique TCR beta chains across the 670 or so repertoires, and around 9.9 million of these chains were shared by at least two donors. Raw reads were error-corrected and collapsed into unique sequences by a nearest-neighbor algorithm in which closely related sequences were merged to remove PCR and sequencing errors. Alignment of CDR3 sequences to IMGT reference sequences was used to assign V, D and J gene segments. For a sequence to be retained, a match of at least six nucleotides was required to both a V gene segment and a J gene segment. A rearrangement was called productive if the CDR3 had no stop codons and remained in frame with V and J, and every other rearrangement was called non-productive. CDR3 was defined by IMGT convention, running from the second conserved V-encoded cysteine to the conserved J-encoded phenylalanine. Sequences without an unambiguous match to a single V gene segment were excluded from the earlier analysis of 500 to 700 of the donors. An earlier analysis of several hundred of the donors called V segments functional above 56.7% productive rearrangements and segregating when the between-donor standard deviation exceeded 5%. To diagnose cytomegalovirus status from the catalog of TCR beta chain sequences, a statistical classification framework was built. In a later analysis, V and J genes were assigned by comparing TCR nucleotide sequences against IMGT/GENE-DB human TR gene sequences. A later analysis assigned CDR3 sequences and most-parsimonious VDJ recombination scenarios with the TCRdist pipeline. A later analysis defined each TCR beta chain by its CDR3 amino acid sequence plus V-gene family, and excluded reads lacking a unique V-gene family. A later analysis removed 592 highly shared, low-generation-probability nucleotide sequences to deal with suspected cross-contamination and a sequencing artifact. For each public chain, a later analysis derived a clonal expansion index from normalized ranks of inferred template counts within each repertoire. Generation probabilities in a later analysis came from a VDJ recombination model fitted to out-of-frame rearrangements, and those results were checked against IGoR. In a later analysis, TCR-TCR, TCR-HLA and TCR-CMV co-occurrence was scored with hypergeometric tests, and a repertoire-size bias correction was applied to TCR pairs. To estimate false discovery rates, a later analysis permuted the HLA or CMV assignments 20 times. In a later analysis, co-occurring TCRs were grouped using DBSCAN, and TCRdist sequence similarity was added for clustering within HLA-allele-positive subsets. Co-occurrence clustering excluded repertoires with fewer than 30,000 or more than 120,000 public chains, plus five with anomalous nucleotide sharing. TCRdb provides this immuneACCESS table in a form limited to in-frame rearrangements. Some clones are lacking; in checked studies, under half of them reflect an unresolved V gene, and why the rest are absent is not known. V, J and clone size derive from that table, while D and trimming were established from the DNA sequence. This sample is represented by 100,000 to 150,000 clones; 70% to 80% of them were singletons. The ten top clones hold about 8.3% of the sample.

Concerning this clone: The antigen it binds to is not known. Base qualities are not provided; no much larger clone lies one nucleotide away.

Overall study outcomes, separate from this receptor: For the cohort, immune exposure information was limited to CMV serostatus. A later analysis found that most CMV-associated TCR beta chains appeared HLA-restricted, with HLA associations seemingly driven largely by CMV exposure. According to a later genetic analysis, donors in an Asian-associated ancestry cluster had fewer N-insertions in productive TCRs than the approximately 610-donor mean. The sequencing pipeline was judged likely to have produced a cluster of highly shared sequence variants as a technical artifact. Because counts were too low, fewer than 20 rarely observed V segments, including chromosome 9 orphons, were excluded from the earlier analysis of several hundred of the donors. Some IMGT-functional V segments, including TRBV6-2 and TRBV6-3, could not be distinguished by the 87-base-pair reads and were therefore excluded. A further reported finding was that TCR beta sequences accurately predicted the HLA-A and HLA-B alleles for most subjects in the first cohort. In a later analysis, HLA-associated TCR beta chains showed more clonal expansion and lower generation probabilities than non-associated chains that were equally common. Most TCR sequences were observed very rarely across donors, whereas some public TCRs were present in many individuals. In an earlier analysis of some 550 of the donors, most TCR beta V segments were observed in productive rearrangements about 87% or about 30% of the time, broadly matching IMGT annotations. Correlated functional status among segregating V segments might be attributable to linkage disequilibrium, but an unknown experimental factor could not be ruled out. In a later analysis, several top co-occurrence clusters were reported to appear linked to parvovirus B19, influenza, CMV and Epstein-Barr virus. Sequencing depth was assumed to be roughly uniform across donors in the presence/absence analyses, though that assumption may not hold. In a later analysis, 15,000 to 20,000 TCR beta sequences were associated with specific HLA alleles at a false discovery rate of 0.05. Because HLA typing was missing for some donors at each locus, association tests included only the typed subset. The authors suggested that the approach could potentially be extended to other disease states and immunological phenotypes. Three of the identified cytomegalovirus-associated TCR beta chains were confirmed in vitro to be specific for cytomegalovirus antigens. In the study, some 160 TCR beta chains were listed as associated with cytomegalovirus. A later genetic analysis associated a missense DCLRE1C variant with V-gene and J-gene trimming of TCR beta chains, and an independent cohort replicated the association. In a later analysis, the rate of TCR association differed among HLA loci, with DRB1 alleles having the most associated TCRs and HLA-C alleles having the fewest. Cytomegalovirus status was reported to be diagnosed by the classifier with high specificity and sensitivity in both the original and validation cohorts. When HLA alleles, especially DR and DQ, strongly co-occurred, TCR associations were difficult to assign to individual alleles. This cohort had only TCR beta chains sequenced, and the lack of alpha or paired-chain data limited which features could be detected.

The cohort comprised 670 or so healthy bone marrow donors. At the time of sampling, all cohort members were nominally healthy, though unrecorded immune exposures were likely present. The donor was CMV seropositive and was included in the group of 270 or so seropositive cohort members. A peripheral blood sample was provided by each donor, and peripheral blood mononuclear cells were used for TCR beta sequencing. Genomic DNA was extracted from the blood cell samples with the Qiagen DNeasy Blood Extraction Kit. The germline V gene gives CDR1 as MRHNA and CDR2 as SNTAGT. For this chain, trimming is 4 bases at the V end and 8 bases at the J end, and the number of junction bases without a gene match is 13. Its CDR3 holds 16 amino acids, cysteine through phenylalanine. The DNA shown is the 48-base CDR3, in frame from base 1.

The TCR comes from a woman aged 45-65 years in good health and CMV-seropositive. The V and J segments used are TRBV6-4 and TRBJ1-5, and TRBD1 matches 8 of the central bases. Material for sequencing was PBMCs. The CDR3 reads CASSARTGLGLEPQHF. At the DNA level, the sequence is TGTGCCAGCAGTGCGAGGACAGGGCTGGGTCTGGAGCCCCAGCATTTT.